This T cell receptor beta chain was identified in a study of Tregs in tolerant kidney transplant recipients. Trimming removed 0 bases at V and 3 bases at J, with 13 bases between. Germline V gene lookup returns CDR1 SGHRS and CDR2 YFSETQ. The CDR3 length is 15 residues. Only in-frame clones appear in the TCRdb table, and some are missing; sequencing was by immunoSEQ multiplex PCR. Seen here are about 100,000 clones, 80% to 95% observed once, and the top ten hold approximately 0.48%. Only one count was recorded for this clone. The sample consisted of CD4+ T cells from blood, taken before the transplant. The sequence was collected from a human donor who received a combined kidney and bone marrow transplant. The chain is built from TRBV5-1 and TRBJ2-7, with TRBD1 as a possible D gene (6 bases). CDR3 amino acids: CASSLGGVQGYEQYF. The CDR3 nucleotides read TGCGCCAGCAGCTTGGGAGGAGTACAGGGCTACGAGCAGTACTTC.